This TCR beta chain was sequenced for a study of post-analysis software for immune sequencing data. Study-wide points: Patients showed TRBV5-6, TRBV5-1 and TRBV20-1 among 4 or 5 TRBV segments more frequent than in controls. Strong co-clustering by F measure was evident for samples that had been prepared in the same batch. Significantly decreased normalized Chao1 diversity was recorded for multiple sclerosis patients relative to controls.

CDR3 length: 12 amino acids. Germline lookup yields CDR1 MGHDK and CDR2 SYGVNS. Trimming cost V 4 bases and J 5 bases, with 8 bases left between them. Unique molecular identifiers were built into the TCR beta cDNA libraries. From the PCR reads, TCRdb called clonotypes with MiXCR, one entry per CDR3 protein. The table records hundreds of thousands of distinct CDR3 sequences, nearly 45% of them present only once. The table lists this clonotype with a few counts. Its antigen remains unknown. This chain uses TRBV25-1 with TRBJ1-2, with D unresolved. This clonotype was sampled from a girl aged 10 to 17 with multiple sclerosis. The specimen sequenced was blood. This chain's CDR3 is CASSGPIYGYTF. In nucleotides, the CDR3 is TGTGCCAGCAGTGGCCCTATTTATGGCTACACCTTC.